The TCR beta chain under discussion was sequenced for a study of shared clonotypes between healthy human individuals. Study overall: CD4 naive and CD4 memory each took three plates per donor, while CD8 naive took two and CD8 memory one.

Trimming took 2 bases from V and 4 from J, leaving 5 bases between them. This CDR3 spans 12 amino acids. CDR1 and CDR2 from the germline V gene are SGHVS and FQNEAQ. Sequenced by immunoSEQ multiplex PCR; TCRdb stores in-frame clones only, minus some. The table records a few million clones, 80% to 95% of them present only once. The receptor was derived from a man aged 18 to 30 in good health. Some clones in this sample may be carry-over from other donors' samples. The chain carries TRBV7-8 and TRBJ1-2; D is undetermined. Sequencing was done on a sample of naive CD4+ T cells from PBMCs. Described subset: CD45RA+ positively selected. CDR3: CASSLNGYGYTF. The CDR3 DNA is TGTGCCAGCAGCTTAAACGGCTATGGCTACACCTTC.